The present T cell receptor (beta chain) was sequenced within a study of cytomegalovirus exposure and HLA in healthy donors. The CDR3 is 15 residues long. The J segment lost 3 bases and the V segment lost 7 bases, leaving 9 bases of the junction unmatched. Looked up from germline, CDR1 is MNHNY and CDR2 is SVGAGI (reference sequence). In the PCR, 60 Vbeta and 13 Jbeta primers were used. TCRdb's copy holds only in-frame clones and misses some; the assay was immunoSEQ multiplex PCR. This sample has approximately 220,000 clones; over 60% occur once, and the top ten carry 0.63%. The chain joins TRBV6-6 to TRBJ2-7; 10 bases are a match to TRBD1. This clonotype was sampled from a young man in good health and CMV-seronegative. Material for sequencing was PBMCs. The CDR3 DNA reads as TGTGCCAGCACCTACGGGACAGGGGTTGTCTACGAGCAGTACTTC. Its protein is CASTYGTGVVYEQYF.